Sequencing of this TCR beta chain was carried out in a study of blood T cell repertoires in COVID-19. Study details: Samples of COVID-19 (acute and convalescent) were obtained from the United States, Italy and Spain. PBMCs, B-cell-depleted T cells, or T cells provided the cDNA or gDNA that made up the material.

There are 14 residues in the CDR3. V shed 6 bases, J shed 8 bases, and the junction held 12 bases outside the gene matches. CDR1 is MDHEN, CDR2 SYDVKM, per germline. As handled by the study authors: Amplification with reference gene primers provided the estimates of nucleated cell counts. Assay: immunoSEQ multiplex PCR; the TCRdb copy retains only in-frame clones and omits some. D and trimming were read from the DNA, whereas the V and J calls and clone size are those reported in that table. The sample has approximately 89,000 clones; 70% to 90% are singletons. This receptor was taken from an older man with acute or convalescent COVID-19. The sequenced material came from peripheral blood. The V gene is TRBV28, the J gene TRBJ1-2, with 7 bases aligning to TRBD1. The CDR3 reads CASSVGGTERGYTF. The CDR3 DNA reads TGTGCCAGCAGCGTTGGGGGGACAGAGAGAGGCTACACCTTC.